This T cell receptor beta chain was sequenced for a study of regulatory T cells in long-lasting Graves disease. Sequencing libraries for TCR beta were prepared with iRepertoire HTBI primers and Arm-PCR of CDR3 regions. TCRdb analysed the multiplex PCR reads with MiXCR anew, one entry per CDR3 protein. Among some 460,000 distinct CDR3 sequences listed, 16% were seen once. The sample's time point: newly diagnosed GD, antithyroid drugs for less than 3 months. Generation of the TCR library employed RNA extracted from PBMCs. V lost 4 bases and J lost 1; bases outside the gene matches: 3. Germline V CDR1 and CDR2: SGHTA, FQGNSA. The CDR3 sequence is 16 residues long. This clonotype was picked up many times. Antigen unknown. Study conclusions and caveats: A limited number of samples was an acknowledged limitation. Relative to new patients (roughly 1,000), persistent patients exhibited greater sharing of public clonotypes (around 3,000).

In addition, the sample was reused for a study of T cells in Graves' hyperthyroidism and ophthalmopathy. From that second work: Exclusion criteria comprised uncontrolled infection, other autoimmune disease, pregnancy or lactation. The HTBI set primed first-round TCR CDR3 RT-PCR.

This sample comprised peripheral blood mononuclear cells (PBMCs), obtained at new diagnosis, from a patient treated with antithyroid drugs. The chain couples TRBV7-2 to TRBJ2-5, with 13 nucleotides matching TRBD2. The receptor comes from a man between 40 and 49 years old with Graves disease. Here the CDR3 DNA reads TGTGCCAGCAGCTCAGGACTAGCGGGGGCCCAAGAGACCCAGTACTTC. This encodes CASSSGLAGAQETQYF.